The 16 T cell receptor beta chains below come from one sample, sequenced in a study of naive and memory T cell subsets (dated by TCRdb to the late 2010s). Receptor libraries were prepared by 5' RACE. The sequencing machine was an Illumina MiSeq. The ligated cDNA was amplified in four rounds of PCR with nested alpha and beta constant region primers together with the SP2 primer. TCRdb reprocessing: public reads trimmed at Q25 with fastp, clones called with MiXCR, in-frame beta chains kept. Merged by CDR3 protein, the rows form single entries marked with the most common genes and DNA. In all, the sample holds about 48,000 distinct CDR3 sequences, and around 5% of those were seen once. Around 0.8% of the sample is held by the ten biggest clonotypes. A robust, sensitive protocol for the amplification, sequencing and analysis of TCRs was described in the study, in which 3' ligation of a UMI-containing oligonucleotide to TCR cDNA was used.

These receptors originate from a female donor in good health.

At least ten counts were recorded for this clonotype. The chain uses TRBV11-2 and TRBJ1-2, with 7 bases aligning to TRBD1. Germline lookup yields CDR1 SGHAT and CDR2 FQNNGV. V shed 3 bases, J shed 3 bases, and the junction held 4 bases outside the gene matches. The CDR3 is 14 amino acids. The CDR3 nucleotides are TGTGCCAGCAGCTTGGCCGACAGGGACTATGGCTACACCTTC. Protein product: CASSLADRDYGYTF.

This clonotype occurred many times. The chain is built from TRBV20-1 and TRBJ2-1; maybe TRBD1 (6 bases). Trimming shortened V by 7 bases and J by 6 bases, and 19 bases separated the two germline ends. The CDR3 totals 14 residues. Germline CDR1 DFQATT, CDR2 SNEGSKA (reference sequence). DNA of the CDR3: TGCAGTGGGCAGGGGTACTTGAACGGCAATGAGCAGTTCTTC. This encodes CSGQGYLNGNEQFF.

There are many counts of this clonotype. The CDR3 DNA reads as TGTGCCAGCAGTTTCCCGATCCAGACAGGAGCCCTGAAAAACATTCAGTACTTC. This gives the protein CASSFPIQTGALKNIQYF. V usage is TRBV6-2 or TRBV6-3 and J usage is TRBJ2-4, with D possibly TRBD1 on 6 matching bases. Germline loops: CDR1 MNHEY, CDR2 SVGEGT. There are 18 residues in the CDR3. The V end lost 4 bases, the J end lost 4 bases, and 23 bases lay between the germline ends.

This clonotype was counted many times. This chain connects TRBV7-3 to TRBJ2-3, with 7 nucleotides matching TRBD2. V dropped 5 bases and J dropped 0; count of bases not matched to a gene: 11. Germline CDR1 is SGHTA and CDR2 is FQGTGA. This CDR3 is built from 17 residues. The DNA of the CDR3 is TGTGCCAGCAGCCATGGGCTAGCGGTTACTAGCACAGATACGCAGTATTTT. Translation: CASSHGLAVTSTDTQYF.

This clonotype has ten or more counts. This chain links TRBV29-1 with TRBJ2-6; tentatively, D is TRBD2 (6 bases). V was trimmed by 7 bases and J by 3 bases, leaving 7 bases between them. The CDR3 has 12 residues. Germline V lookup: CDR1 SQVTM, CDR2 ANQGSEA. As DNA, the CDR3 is TGCAGCGGCGGGAATGGGGCCAACGTCCTGACTTTC. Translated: CSGGNGANVLTF. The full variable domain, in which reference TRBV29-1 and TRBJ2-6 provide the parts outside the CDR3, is SAVISQKPSRDICQRGTSLTIQCQVDSQVTMMFWYRQQPGQSLTLIATANQGSEATYESGFVIDKFPISRPNLTFSTLTVSNMSPEDSSIYLCSGGNGANVLTFGAGSRLTVL.

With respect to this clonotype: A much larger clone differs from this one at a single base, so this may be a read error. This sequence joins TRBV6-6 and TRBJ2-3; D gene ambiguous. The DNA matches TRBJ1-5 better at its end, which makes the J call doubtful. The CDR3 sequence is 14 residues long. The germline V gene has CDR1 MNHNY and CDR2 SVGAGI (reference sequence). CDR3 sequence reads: CASSYSSSSDTQHF. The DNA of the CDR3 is TGTGCCAGCAGTTACTCGTCTAGCTCCGATACGCAGCATTTT.

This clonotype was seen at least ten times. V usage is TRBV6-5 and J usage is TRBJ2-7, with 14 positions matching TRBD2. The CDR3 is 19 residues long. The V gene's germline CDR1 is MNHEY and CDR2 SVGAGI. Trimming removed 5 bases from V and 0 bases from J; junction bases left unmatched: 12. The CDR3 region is CASSATSGRAVRSSYEQYF. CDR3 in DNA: TGTGCCAGCAGTGCGACTAGCGGGAGGGCCGTCCGGAGCTCCTACGAGCAGTACTTC.

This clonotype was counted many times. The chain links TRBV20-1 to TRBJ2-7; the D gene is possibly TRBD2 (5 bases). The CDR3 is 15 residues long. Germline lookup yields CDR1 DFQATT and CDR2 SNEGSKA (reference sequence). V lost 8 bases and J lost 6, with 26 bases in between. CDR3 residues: CSIAPVGGRASEQYF. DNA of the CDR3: TGCAGTATCGCCCCAGTTGGTGGGAGAGCAAGCGAGCAGTACTTC.

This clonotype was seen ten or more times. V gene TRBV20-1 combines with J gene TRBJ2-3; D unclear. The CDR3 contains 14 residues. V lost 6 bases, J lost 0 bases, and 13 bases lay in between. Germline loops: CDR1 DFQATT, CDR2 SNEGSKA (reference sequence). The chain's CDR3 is CSAPMATSTDTQYF. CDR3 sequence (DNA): TGCAGTGCCCCAATGGCAACTAGCACAGATACGCAGTATTTT.

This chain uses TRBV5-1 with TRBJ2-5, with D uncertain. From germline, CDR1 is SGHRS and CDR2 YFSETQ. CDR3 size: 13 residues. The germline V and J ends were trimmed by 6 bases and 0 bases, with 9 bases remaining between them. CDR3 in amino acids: CASTFRDQETQYF. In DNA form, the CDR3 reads TGCGCCAGCACTTTTCGGGACCAAGAGACCCAGTACTTC.

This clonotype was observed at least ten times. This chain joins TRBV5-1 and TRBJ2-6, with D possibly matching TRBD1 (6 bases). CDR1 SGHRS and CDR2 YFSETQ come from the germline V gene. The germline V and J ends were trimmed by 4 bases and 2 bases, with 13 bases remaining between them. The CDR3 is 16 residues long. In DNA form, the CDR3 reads TGCGCCAGCAGCGCCAGCCCAGGGGCTGGGGCCAACGTCCTGACTTTC. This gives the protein CASSASPGAGANVLTF.

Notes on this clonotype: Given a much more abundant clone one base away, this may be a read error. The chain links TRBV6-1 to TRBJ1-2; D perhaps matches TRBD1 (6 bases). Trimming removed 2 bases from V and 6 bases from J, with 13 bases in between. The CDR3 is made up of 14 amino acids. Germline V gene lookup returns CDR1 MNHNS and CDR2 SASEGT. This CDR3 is CASSESRGHDGYTF. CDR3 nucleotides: TGTGCCAGCAGTGAATCCAGGGGCCATGATGGCTACACCTTC.

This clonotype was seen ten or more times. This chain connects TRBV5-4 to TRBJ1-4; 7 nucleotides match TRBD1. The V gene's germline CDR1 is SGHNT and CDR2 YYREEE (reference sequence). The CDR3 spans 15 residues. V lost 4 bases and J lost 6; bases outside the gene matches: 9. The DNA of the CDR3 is TGTGCCAGCAGCCGAAAGACAGGGTTCGATGAAAAACTGTTTTTT. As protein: CASSRKTGFDEKLFF.

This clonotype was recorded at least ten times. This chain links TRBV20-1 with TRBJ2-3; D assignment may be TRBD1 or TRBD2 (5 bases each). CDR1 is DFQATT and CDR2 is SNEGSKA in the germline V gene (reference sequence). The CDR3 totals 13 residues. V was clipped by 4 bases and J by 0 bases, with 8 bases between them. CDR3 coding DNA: TGCAGTGCTAACCGGGACAGCACAGATACGCAGTATTTT. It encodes CSANRDSTDTQYF.

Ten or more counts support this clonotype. In DNA, the CDR3 is TGTGCCAGTAGTGGGAACTCCGGGGGCTACACCTTC. Encoded protein: CASSGNSGGYTF. The V call is TRBV19, the J call TRBJ1-2, with D uncertain. Trimming stripped 5 bases from V and 8 bases from J, with 12 bases between. The V gene's germline CDR1 is LNHDA and CDR2 SQIVND (reference sequence). CDR3 size: 12 residues.

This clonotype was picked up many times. The CDR3 nucleotides are TGTGCCAGCATTTCGGGGGGAATCTATGGCTACACCTTC. Translation gives CASISGGIYGYTF. The genes are TRBV12-3 or TRBV12-4 and TRBJ1-2, with D perhaps matching TRBD1 (5 bases). The CDR3 length is 13 residues. Trimming left V 7 bases short and J 4 bases short, with 13 bases between.